Each of the 26 T cell receptor beta chains below was sequenced from the same sample in a study of T-cell memory formation after mild COVID-19. TCRdb passed the 5' RACE reads through MiXCR, listing each CDR3 protein once. The sample contains about 540,000 distinct CDR3 sequences, roughly 21% of which appear only once. Sequencing input: PBMCs or a T cell subset sorted from them (not recorded which). The receptors were sampled from an adult woman who had mild COVID-19 (a few samples of this study predate the infection). Cell type and time point are not known.

The chain combines TRBV12-3 or TRBV12-4 with TRBJ1-1; TRBD1 agrees at 10 bases. The CDR3 is 16 residues long. J lost 4 bases, V lost 6 bases, and 11 bases had no gene match. The CDR3 nucleotides read TGTGCCAGCAGAGTGACAGGGGGCAGAACGGGCACTGAAGCTTTCTTT. This codes for CASRVTGGRTGTEAFF.

V usage is TRBV3-1 and J usage is TRBJ2-7; no clear D gene. Germline V gene lookup returns CDR1 LGHDT and CDR2 YNNKEL (reference sequence). Trimming took off 0 bases at V and 2 bases at J, with 14 bases between the two ends. This CDR3 spans 16 amino acids. The CDR3 reads CASSQEVTVQTYEQYF. For the CDR3, the DNA is TGTGCCAGCAGCCAAGAGGTAACAGTCCAGACCTACGAGCAGTACTTC.

This clonotype was detected many times. The junction departs from germline at one end; a sequencing error may be responsible. V usage is TRBV5-1 and J usage is TRBJ2-3, with D maybe TRBD2 (5 bases). CDR1 and CDR2 from the germline V gene are SGHRS and YFSETQ. This CDR3 is built from 12 residues. CDR3 sequence reads: CASSLRADTQYF. In DNA form, the CDR3 reads TGTGCCAGCAGTCTGCGGGCGGATACGCAGTATTTT.

The chain couples TRBV7-3 to TRBJ2-7; 7 nucleotides line up with TRBD1. This CDR3 is 15 amino acids long. Germline CDR1 SGHTA, CDR2 FQGTGA. The V gene end was trimmed by 7 bases and the J gene end by 0 bases; junction bases not matched to a gene: 9. CDR3 amino acids: CASTPRDSRSYEQYF. The CDR3 DNA reads TGTGCCAGCACCCCGAGGGACAGCCGCTCCTACGAGCAGTACTTC. Using reference TRBV7-3 and TRBJ2-7 for the parts outside the CDR3, the full variable domain is GAGVSQTPSNKVTEKGKYVELRCDPISGHTALYWYRQSLGQGPEFLIYFQGTGAADDSGLPNDRFFAVRPEGSVSTLKIQRTERGDSAVYLCASTPRDSRSYEQYFGPGTRLTVT.

In nucleotides, the CDR3 is TGCGCCAGCAGCTTGGCTGGGAAGGACGGATCTCACGAGCAGTACTTC. Its protein is CASSLAGKDGSHEQYF. The J gene is TRBJ2-7, the V gene TRBV5-1, with no clear D. Trimming pared 0 bases from V and 5 bases from J, leaving 18 bases between. CDR3 size: 16 residues. The germline V gene has CDR1 SGHRS and CDR2 YFSETQ.

This clonotype has a count of ten or more. V gene TRBV20-1 combines with J gene TRBJ1-1; D remains unclear. CDR1 and CDR2 (germline): DFQATT, SNEGSKA (reference sequence). The CDR3 has 9 residues. V lost 4 bases and J lost 6, with 3 bases in between. The CDR3 loop is CSANAEAFF. The CDR3, as DNA: TGCAGTGCTAACGCTGAAGCTTTCTTT.

This chain uses TRBV6-6 with TRBJ1-4, with no clear D. Germline V lookup: CDR1 MNHNY, CDR2 SVGAGI (reference sequence). The CDR3 sequence is 17 residues long. V was cut by 5 bases and J by 3 bases, with 19 bases left in between. The CDR3 DNA is TGTGCCAGCAGTCCGCGGACGGAGGGAAGACCTAATGAAAAACTGTTTTTT. This gives the protein CASSPRTEGRPNEKLFF.

V and J are TRBV7-3 and TRBJ2-3; 8 bases match TRBD1. Germline CDR1 reads SGHTA; CDR2 reads FQGTGA. V gave up 4 bases and J gave up 3 bases; unmatched junction bases: 6. The CDR3 totals 15 residues. CDR3 loop: CASSSQGDRTDTQYF. The CDR3, as DNA: TGTGCCAGCAGCTCACAGGGGGATCGGACAGATACGCAGTATTTT.

A few counts support this clonotype. This chain connects TRBV20-1 to TRBJ2-5, with D possibly being TRBD2 (6 bases). This CDR3 spans 15 amino acids. Germline loops: CDR1 DFQATT, CDR2 SNEGSKA (reference sequence). V shed 6 bases and J shed 9 bases, with 26 bases lying between them. The CDR3 is CSAALGTSGLGAQYF. Here the CDR3 DNA reads TGCAGTGCCGCGCTTGGGACTTCGGGGCTCGGGGCCCAGTACTTC.

This clonotype was counted a few times. J is TRBJ1-6 and V is TRBV15; D unresolved. V was clipped by 1 base and J by 8 bases, with 6 bases between them. Germline V gene lookup returns CDR1 LNHNV and CDR2 YYDKDF (reference sequence). The CDR3 is 13 amino acids. CDR3: CATSRVRDSPLHF. The CDR3 coding sequence is TGTGCCACCAGCAGAGTGCGGGATTCACCCCTCCACTTT.

The chain combines TRBV7-7 with TRBJ2-5; D unclear. The CDR3 extends over 14 amino acids. Trimming stripped 4 bases from V and 2 bases from J, with 11 bases between. CDR1 and CDR2 (germline): SSHAT, FNYEAQ (reference sequence). The CDR3 here is CASSSQPAQETQYF. In nucleotides, the CDR3 is TGTGCCAGCAGCTCCCAGCCGGCTCAAGAGACCCAGTACTTC.

This chain joins TRBV7-9 and TRBJ1-1; D ambiguous. Deletions cut 5 bases from V and 1 base from J, with 17 bases between. The germline CDR1 and CDR2 sequences are SEHNR and FQNEAQ (reference sequence). The CDR3 runs to 16 residues. Here the CDR3 DNA reads TGTGCCAGCAGCCCGGAGGGATTCATGGCGAACACTGAAGCTTTCTTT. Translated: CASSPEGFMANTEAFF.

This chain joins TRBV19 and TRBJ2-6; D may be TRBD1 or TRBD2 (5 bases each). Trimming pared 1 base from V and 0 bases from J, leaving 10 bases between. The CDR3 spans 17 residues. Germline loops: CDR1 LNHDA, CDR2 SQIVND (reference sequence). The CDR3 protein is CASSIGDPPSGANVLTF. CDR3 coding DNA: TGTGCCAGTAGTATAGGGGACCCACCCTCTGGGGCCAACGTCCTGACTTTC.

This clonotype was detected ten times or more. The chain has TRBV5-1 and TRBJ1-5; D perhaps matches TRBD1 (6 bases). The ends were cut back, 1 base at V and 2 bases at J, with 7 bases in the middle. Germline V gene sequence: CDR1 SGHRS, CDR2 YFSETQ. The CDR3 runs to 14 residues. CDR3 sequence (DNA): TGCGCCAGCAGCTTGTCAGGGGGCAATCAGCCCCAGCATTTT. It yields the protein CASSLSGGNQPQHF.

This clonotype occurred many times. The genes are TRBV7-9 and TRBJ1-1; D unclear. The V and J ends lost 1 base and 1 base respectively, with 4 bases between them. The CDR3 is made up of 13 amino acids. Germline V lookup: CDR1 SEHNR, CDR2 FQNEAQ (reference sequence). CDR3 coding DNA: TGTGCCAGCAGCTTAGTTCCGAACACTGAAGCTTTCTTT. Protein product: CASSLVPNTEAFF.

The chain has TRBV3-1 and TRBJ2-7; TRBD2 matches at 9 bases. CDR1 is LGHDT, CDR2 YNNKEL, per germline (reference sequence). After removal of 6 bases from V and 2 bases from J, the junction contained 8 bases not matched to a gene. The CDR3 covers 15 residues. The CDR3 is CASRPSGGRAYEQYF. The CDR3 nucleotides are TGTGCCAGCAGACCCAGCGGGGGGCGAGCCTACGAGCAGTACTTC.

This clonotype was counted a few times. The chain is built from TRBV7-9 and TRBJ1-2; 8 bases align to TRBD1. With V trimmed by 1 base and J by 1 base, 2 bases remained unmatched. This CDR3 is 15 amino acids long. Germline V lookup: CDR1 SEHNR, CDR2 FQNEAQ (reference sequence). CDR3 coding DNA: TGTGCCAGCAGCTTAGGGACAGGGATTAACTATGGCTACACCTTC. The encoded protein is CASSLGTGINYGYTF.

The V and J genes are TRBV24-1 and TRBJ2-7; D may match TRBD1 or TRBD2 (6 bases each). Germline V lookup: CDR1 KGHDR, CDR2 SFDVKD. The CDR3 extends over 13 amino acids. With 7 bases removed from V and 6 bases from J, the gap between germline ends came to 15 bases. In DNA form, the CDR3 reads TGTGCCACCAGCTATAAACAGGGAGGCGAGCAGTACTTC. Encoded protein: CATSYKQGGEQYF.

J is TRBJ2-1 and V is TRBV2, with D possibly matching TRBD1 (6 bases). Looked up from germline, CDR1 is SNHLY and CDR2 is FYNNEI. V was pared by 6 bases and J by 6 bases, with 21 bases between. The CDR3 is 16 amino acids. The CDR3 loop is CASSQARDMSFNEQFF. The CDR3 nucleotides read TGTGCCAGCAGCCAAGCCCGGGACATGAGCTTCAATGAGCAGTTCTTC.

The chain is built from TRBV20-1 and TRBJ2-7; tentative D call: TRBD1 (6 bases). CDR3 length: 12 amino acids. Germline V gives CDR1 DFQATT, CDR2 SNEGSKA (reference sequence). V shed 6 bases and J shed 11 bases, with 20 bases lying between them. For the CDR3, the DNA is TGCAGTGCCGAGAAGACAGGACGAATAAAGTACTTC. This encodes CSAEKTGRIKYF.

This clonotype was detected only a few times. The chain recombines TRBV12-3 or TRBV12-4 with TRBJ2-1, with TRBD1 identical over 7 bases. This CDR3 is 15 amino acids long. The trim removed 5 bases at V and 2 bases at J, leaving 6 bases unmatched. The CDR3: CASSPTGTAYNEQFF. CDR3 coding DNA: TGTGCCAGCAGTCCCACCGGGACAGCCTACAATGAGCAGTTCTTC.

The genes are TRBV13 and TRBJ2-1; 7 bases map to TRBD2. V shed 3 bases and J 9 bases; nucleotides not matched to a gene: 14. There are 16 residues in the CDR3. The germline CDR1 and CDR2 sequences are PRHDT and FYEKMQ (reference sequence). The CDR3 is CASSFQSGILELEQFF. The CDR3, as DNA: TGTGCCAGCAGCTTCCAAAGCGGGATCCTAGAACTTGAGCAGTTCTTC.

The V and J genes are TRBV10-3 and TRBJ1-2; D gene ambiguous. V was trimmed by 0 bases and J by 4 bases, leaving 6 bases between them. The CDR3 loop spans 13 amino acids. Germline CDR1 ENHRY, CDR2 SYGVKD. The CDR3 loop is CAISESAFYGYTF. DNA of the CDR3: TGTGCCATCAGTGAGTCGGCCTTCTATGGCTACACCTTC.

This clonotype appeared a few times. The rearrangement uses TRBV12-3 or TRBV12-4 and TRBJ2-1; 9 bases align to TRBD1. With 3 bases clipped from V and 5 bases from J, the junction kept 2 bases outside the gene matches. The CDR3 has 14 residues. Here the CDR3 DNA reads TGTGCCAGCAGTTTCGGACAGGGGAACAATGAGCAGTTCTTC. The encoded protein is CASSFGQGNNEQFF.

This clonotype was observed a few times. The chain employs TRBV12-3 or TRBV12-4 and TRBJ1-2; D unclear. Trimming left V 3 bases short and J 7 bases short, with 15 bases between. The CDR3 spans 14 residues. The CDR3 nucleotides are TGTGCCAGCAGTTTCTCCAGCCCACCGGGTGGCTACACCTTC. Translating gives CASSFSSPPGGYTF.

This clonotype occurred a few times. The chain carries TRBV7-9 and TRBJ1-2; a weak D match, TRBD1 (5 bases). Per the germline V gene, CDR1 is SEHNR and CDR2 is FQNEAQ (reference sequence). Trimming shortened V by 1 base and J by 0 bases, and 6 bases separated the two germline ends. The CDR3 is made up of 14 amino acids. CDR3 in amino acids: CASSLGTPNYGYTF. CDR3 DNA: TGTGCCAGCAGCTTAGGGACACCTAACTATGGCTACACCTTC.